The T cell receptor (beta chain) described here comes from a study of shared clonotypes between healthy human individuals (dated by TCRdb to 2020 to 2021). Regarding the study in general: The cohort included a few men and two women between 18 and 49 years of age. For each donor, three plates each were used for CD4 naive and CD4 memory, two plates were used for CD8 naive, and one plate was used for CD8 memory. Leukapheresis yielded between about 0.85 and 10 billion PBMCs per donor. Different laboratories and diverse techniques were used to prepare libraries and sequence TCR repertoires, to increase sequencing depth and limit assay-specific biases. To estimate repertoire size and how much clonotype sharing occurs between individuals, the study deeply sequenced the blood TCR repertoires of about five healthy adults.

V lost 3 bases and J lost 4 bases, and the count of bases not matched to a germline gene is 21. The CDR3 goes from the cysteine to the phenylalanine over 22 residues. Just CDR3 DNA is preserved here, 66 bases in frame from base 1. The germline V gene specifies MDHEN as CDR1 and SYDVKM as CDR2. The donors were healthy, HIV-negative adults with no recently reported acute infections or vaccinations. Only Caucasian adults living in Nashville, Tennessee, USA were represented among the donors. CD4+ T cells were enriched by magnetic negative selection; naive cells were then positively selected on CD45RA, and the negative fraction formed the memory subset. Blood was obtained by leukapheresis, after which PBMCs were separated by Ficoll-Histopaque density gradient centrifugation and cryopreserved in liquid nitrogen vapor phase. Analytical flow cytometry was used to check the purity and quantity of each magnetically sorted T cell population. Genomic DNA was isolated from every sorted fraction and measured by UV absorbance on a Nanodrop 2000c.

Worth noting for this clone: It lacks a known antigen. Per-base quality was not reported, and no clone a single base away is much larger than it.

Using the deep immunoSEQ assay, multiplex PCR amplified TCR CDR3 regions from genomic DNA. Extracted genomic DNA from each cell subset was spread evenly across all wells of several immunoSEQ 96-well plates, with each plate serving as a replicate. For sorted subsets, each replicate PCR was loaded with roughly 0.2 ug genomic DNA, equivalent to 25,000 to 30,000 T cell genomes. Purified libraries were measured with a Qubit 3.0 fluorometer, size-checked on a Bioanalyzer 2100, and measured again with the KAPA Library Quantification kit. Every immunoSEQ 96-well plate was sequenced on a separate single-read 150-cycle Illumina NextSeq 550 flow cell. As for how the authors treated the data: Because the immunoSEQ output held only junctional sequences and lacked quality scores, the filtering could not match the filtering applied to full-length reads. To assign V/J genes and CDR3, sequences were annotated against IMGT germline references using PyIR, a Python wrapper for IgBLAST v1.9. Reads were removed for weak V/J assignments (E-value above 1e-6), missing CDR3, stop codons, out-of-frame junctions, or ambiguous translated residues. V3J clonotypes were defined by identical inferred V gene, J gene, and CDR3 amino acid sequence. Percentage overlap between repertoires was calculated by dividing the number of shared unique clonotypes by the size of the smaller repertoire. Repertoire richness was assessed with RTK rarefaction, the Chao1 estimator, and Recon v2.1 estimates of unobserved clonotypes. For all TCRbeta clonotypes obtained by the gDNA method from four donors, generation probabilities were computed with OLGA. In TCRdb, the immuneACCESS table is reduced to in-frame sequences with V and J assigned. These tables do not hold every clone; where another copy was compared, an unresolved V gene accounts for under half, and the others remain unexplained. The DNA gave D and trimming, while V, J and clone size come from that table. This sample has hundreds of thousands of clones in its table, and 97% of those were observed once. The top ten constitute about 0.057% of the sample.

Study-level results and caveats: Clonotypes shared by all four sorted-subset donors showed higher generation probabilities than non-shared clonotypes. Sampling was restricted to blood, and TCR repertoires in tissues likely differ from the TCR repertoires found in blood. Because the study included a small number of donors, the genetic and exposure-history diversity represented was limited. Rarefaction of sorted-subset datasets indicated incomplete sequencing despite the large sequencing depth. Naive subsets generally had larger estimated clonotype richness than memory subsets. Pairwise subsampling indicated that sequencing depth was expected to affect the degree of clonotype sharing among donors. Approximately 5% of naive CD4, more than 3% of naive CD8, approximately 2.2% of memory CD4, and 0.35% to 0.5% of memory CD8 clonotypes were shared across a few donors.

Sequences were obtained from naive CD4+ T cells sorted from blood. Interpreted using the paper, the cell subset or site label stands for: CD45RA+ positively selected. The chain is encoded by TRBV28 joined to TRBJ2-6; 10 bases in the junction line up with TRBD2. The TCR sequence derives from a woman aged 25 to 39 in good health. This receptor has the CDR3 CASSFPPKQREGPSSGANVLTF. The nucleotide sequence is TGTGCCAGCAGTTTTCCCCCAAAACAGCGGGAGGGCCCTAGTAGCGGGGCCAACGTCCTGACTTTC.